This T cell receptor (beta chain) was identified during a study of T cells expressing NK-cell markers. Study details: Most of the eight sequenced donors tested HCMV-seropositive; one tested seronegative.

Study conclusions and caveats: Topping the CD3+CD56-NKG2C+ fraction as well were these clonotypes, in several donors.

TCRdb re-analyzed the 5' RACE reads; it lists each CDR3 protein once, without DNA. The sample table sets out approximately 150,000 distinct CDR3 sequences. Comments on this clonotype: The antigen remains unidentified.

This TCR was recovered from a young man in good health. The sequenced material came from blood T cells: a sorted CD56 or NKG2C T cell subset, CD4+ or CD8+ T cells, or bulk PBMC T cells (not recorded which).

CDR3 residues: CASSYGKAGFYEQYF. The rearrangement links TRBV6-5 to TRBJ2-7; checking the TCRdb D call of TRBD2 is not possible without DNA. Germline loops: CDR1 MNHEY, CDR2 SVGAGI. This CDR3 is built from 15 residues.